These 21 T cell receptor beta chains originate from one sample sequenced in a study of blood T cell repertoires in COVID-19. The assay was immunoSEQ multiplex PCR, and TCRdb's table has in-frame clones only and misses some. The sample consists of roughly 84,000 clones, roughly 80% of them appearing once. The sequencing input was peripheral blood. The origin of the receptors is a man older than 75 with active or convalescent COVID-19.

V and J are TRBV4-2 and TRBJ2-5, with D possibly being TRBD2 (7 bases). The CDR3 runs 17 residues. V shed 2 bases and J shed 2 bases, with 18 bases lying between them. In germline, CDR1 is LGHNA, CDR2 YNFKEQ. CDR3 DNA: TGTGCCAGCAGCCAAAGGGGGAGGGGCAGTATTCAAGAGACCCAGTACTTC. Translating it yields CASSQRGRGSIQETQYF.

V usage is TRBV15 and J usage is TRBJ1-5; D unclear. Trimming left V 3 bases short and J 3 bases short, with 12 bases between. The germline gives CDR1 LNHNV, CDR2 YYDKDF (reference sequence). This CDR3 is 15 amino acids long. DNA of the CDR3: TGTGCCACCAGCAGTCAAAGTACTATCAATCAGCCCCAGCATTTT. Protein product: CATSSQSTINQPQHF.

The V and J genes are TRBV5-1 and TRBJ2-2, with D possibly being TRBD2 (6 bases). CDR1 and CDR2 from the germline V gene are SGHRS and YFSETQ. Trimming shortened V by 4 bases and J by 5 bases, and 15 bases separated the two germline ends. This CDR3 has 15 residues. CDR3 sequence: CASSATAGRTGELFF. CDR3 nucleotide sequence: TGCGCCAGCAGCGCGACAGCAGGGAGGACCGGGGAGCTGTTTTTT.

This chain uses TRBV5-1 with TRBJ1-5; 7 bases map to TRBD1. Germline loops: CDR1 SGHRS, CDR2 YFSETQ. J was trimmed by 6 bases and V by 1 base; bases with no gene match: 10. The CDR3 loop spans 16 amino acids. CDR3 protein: CASSLNGDSVFQPQHF. Here the CDR3 DNA reads TGCGCCAGCAGCTTGAATGGGGACAGTGTGTTTCAGCCCCAGCATTTT.

This clone was seen only a few times. The chain combines TRBV5-1 with TRBJ2-3; TRBD1 aligns across 8 bases. The length of the CDR3 is 15 residues. Trimming at V came to 4 bases and at J to 6 bases, leaving 10 bases not matched to a gene. CDR1 and CDR2 from the germline V gene are SGHRS and YFSETQ. The CDR3 DNA is TGCGCCAGCAGCCGGCAGGGGGCGCGGTTGGATACGCAGTATTTT. Translation gives CASSRQGARLDTQYF. The full variable domain, completed using reference TRBV5-1 and TRBJ2-3, is KAGVTQTPRYLIKTRGQQVTLSCSPISGHRSVSWYQQTPGQGLQFLFEYFSETQRNKGNFPGRFSGRQFSNSRSEMNVSTLELGDSALYLCASSRQGARLDTQYFGPGTRLTVL.

This chain joins TRBV19 and TRBJ2-3; D might be TRBD2 (5 bases). The V and J ends lost 5 bases and 2 bases respectively, with 14 bases between them. Germline V gives CDR1 LNHDA, CDR2 SQIVND (reference sequence). This CDR3 region has 15 residues. The CDR3 nucleotides are TGTGCCAGTAGTTTTCAATCCCGGGACACAGATACGCAGTATTTT. As protein: CASSFQSRDTDTQYF. Using reference TRBV19 and TRBJ2-3 for the parts outside the CDR3, the full variable domain is DGGITQSPKYLFRKEGQNVTLSCEQNLNHDAMYWYRQDPGQGLRLIYYSQIVNDFQKGDIAEGYSVSREKKESFPLTVTSAQKNPTAFYLCASSFQSRDTDTQYFGPGTRLTVL.

This clone appeared once. The chain combines TRBV4-1 with TRBJ2-3, with 7 bases aligning to TRBD2. The CDR3 is 15 residues long. Unmatched junction bases numbered 4, after V lost 4 bases and J lost 0 bases. The germline V gene encodes CDR1 MGHRA and CDR2 YSYEKL. CDR3 DNA: TGCGCCAGCAGCCGGAGACTAGCTAGCACAGATACGCAGTATTTT. It codes for CASSRRLASTDTQYF.

The V call is TRBV4-1, the J call TRBJ2-3; D gene ambiguous. The CDR3 sequence is 13 residues long. Between the trimmed V and J ends, which lost 5 bases and 5 bases, there was a span of 11 bases. Germline CDR1 MGHRA, CDR2 YSYEKL. The DNA of the CDR3 is TGCGCCAGCAGCTTCGAGCCGGTAGATACGCAGTATTTT. It encodes CASSFEPVDTQYF.

The rearrangement uses TRBV2 and TRBJ1-1; 8 nucleotides line up with TRBD1. The CDR3 loop spans 14 amino acids. V lost 6 bases to trimming and J lost 4 bases; unmatched junction nucleotides: 7. Germline V gene sequence: CDR1 SNHLY, CDR2 FYNNEI. For the CDR3, the DNA is TGTGCCAGCAGGGATCCTACAGGGGGCACTGAAGCTTTCTTT. Its translation: CASRDPTGGTEAFF.

This clone appeared many times. The chain uses TRBV7-9 and TRBJ2-5; D may be TRBD2 (5 bases). V lost 2 bases, J lost 0 bases, and 13 bases lay in between. Germline CDR1 reads SEHNR; CDR2 reads FQNEAQ (reference sequence). This CDR3 spans 16 amino acids. As DNA, the CDR3 is TGTGCCAGCAGCTTATTCGGGCGGACTTACCAAGAGACCCAGTACTTC. Translating it yields CASSLFGRTYQETQYF. Filled out from reference TRBV7-9 and TRBJ2-5, the complete variable domain reads DTGVSQNPRHKITKRGQNVTFRCDPISEHNRLYWYRQTLGQGPEFLTYFQNEAQLEKSRLLSDRFSAERPKGSFSTLEIQRTEQGDSAMYLCASSLFGRTYQETQYFGPGTRLLVL.

V and J are TRBV5-1 and TRBJ2-3; TRBD2 agrees at 7 bases. This CDR3 contains 16 residues. The germline V gene has CDR1 SGHRS and CDR2 YFSETQ. The V and J ends lost 1 base and 1 base, in that order; junction bases with no gene match: 6. Here the CDR3 DNA reads TGCGCCAGCAGCTTGTTTCGTCTAGCGGGCACAGATACGCAGTATTTT. This gives the protein CASSLFRLAGTDTQYF.

In its sample, this clone was seen once. The chain recombines TRBV18 with TRBJ2-5; TRBD1 aligns across 9 bases. CDR3 length: 14 residues. The V gene's germline CDR1 is KGHSH and CDR2 LQKENI. V lost 5 bases to trimming and J lost 1 base; unmatched junction nucleotides: 2. CDR3: CASSWDRVQETQYF. CDR3 sequence (DNA): TGTGCCAGCTCATGGGACAGGGTCCAAGAGACCCAGTACTTC.

This chain uses TRBV2 with TRBJ2-4; TRBD2 agrees at 8 bases. CDR1 is SNHLY and CDR2 is FYNNEI in the germline V gene. V lost 4 bases, J lost 8 bases, and 7 bases stayed unmatched. The CDR3 has 14 amino acids. In nucleotides, the CDR3 is TGTGCCAGCAGTGTCGTGGCGGGAGGATACATTCAGTACTTC. It yields the protein CASSVVAGGYIQYF.

This chain connects TRBV28 to TRBJ1-4; tentatively, D is TRBD1 (6 bases). Trimming shortened V by 5 bases and J by 3 bases, and 13 bases separated the two germline ends. Germline V gene lookup returns CDR1 MDHEN and CDR2 SYDVKM. This CDR3 contains 15 residues. The CDR3: CASSPTGSSNEKLFF. CDR3 in DNA: TGTGCCAGCAGTCCCACAGGGAGCTCTAATGAAAAACTGTTTTTT.

The rearrangement links TRBV7-9 to TRBJ2-1; TRBD2 aligns across 13 bases. The CDR3 covers 15 residues. Trimming took 5 bases from V and 4 from J; bases not matched to a gene: 2. Looked up from germline, CDR1 is SEHNR and CDR2 is FQNEAQ (reference sequence). CDR3 bases: TGTGCCAGCAGCACGACTAGCGGGGGGTACAATGAGCAGTTCTTC. Translation gives CASSTTSGGYNEQFF.

V usage is TRBV5-1 and J usage is TRBJ1-5; weak D call: TRBD1 (6 bases). Looked up from germline, CDR1 is SGHRS and CDR2 is YFSETQ. The CDR3 extends over 13 amino acids. V lost 4 bases and J lost 4, with 9 bases in between. The CDR3 nucleotides are TGCGCCAGCAGCAAAGGACAGAATCAGCCCCAGCATTTT. Translating gives CASSKGQNQPQHF.

The chain carries TRBV10-2 and TRBJ1-2, with D perhaps TRBD1 (5 bases). The germline gives CDR1 WSHSY, CDR2 SAAADI. This CDR3 spans 12 amino acids. The ends were cut back, 3 bases at V and 3 bases at J, with 5 bases in the middle. CDR3 amino acids: CASSEQDYGYTF. CDR3 DNA: TGCGCCAGCAGTGAACAGGACTATGGCTACACCTTC.

The CDR3 DNA is TGTGCCACAACGGGTCCGGGGGGCACTGGGGCCAACGTCCTGACTTTC. It specifies CATTGPGGTGANVLTF. The chain joins TRBV21-1 to TRBJ2-6; TRBD2 is the table's D call, not checked against the DNA. TRBV21-1 is a known pseudogene. The length of the CDR3 is 16 residues.

This clone was recorded many times. The V gene is TRBV11-2, the J gene TRBJ2-2, with a weak D call TRBD1 (6 bases). This CDR3 region has 16 residues. V dropped 0 bases and J dropped 6 bases, with 14 bases sitting between them. Looked up from germline, CDR1 is SGHAT and CDR2 is FQNNGV. The CDR3 region is CASSLDAGVIAGELFF. For the CDR3, the DNA is TGTGCCAGCAGCTTAGACGCAGGGGTGATAGCCGGGGAGCTGTTTTTT.

A few counts support this clone. The gene calls are TRBV19 and TRBJ1-4; D may be TRBD1 (6 bases). The length of the CDR3 is 15 residues. Germline V CDR1 and CDR2: LNHDA, SQIVND (reference sequence). Trimming stripped 2 bases from V and 8 bases from J, with 15 bases between. In DNA, the CDR3 is TGTGCCAGTAGTATACCGAACAGGGCCAGGGAAAAACTGTTTTTT. Protein: CASSIPNRAREKLFF.

J is TRBJ2-3 and V is TRBV11-2; a possible D gene is TRBD2 (5 bases). This CDR3 contains 15 residues. The V end was cut by 5 bases, the J end by 0 bases, with 12 bases between. Germline V lookup: CDR1 SGHAT, CDR2 FQNNGV. CDR3 region: CASSPNRGSTDTQYF. The CDR3 DNA reads as TGTGCCAGCAGCCCAAACCGGGGTAGCACAGATACGCAGTATTTT. Filled out from reference TRBV11-2 and TRBJ2-3, the complete variable domain reads EAGVAQSPRYKIIEKRQSVAFWCNPISGHATLYWYQQILGQGPKLLIQFQNNGVVDDSQLPKDRFSAERLKGVDSTLKIQPAKLEDSAVYLCASSPNRGSTDTQYFGPGTRLTVL.